The count of the clone carrying this TCR beta chain is one. This CDR3 has 15 residues. The germline gives CDR1 KGHSH, CDR2 LQKENI. Trimming shortened V by 3 bases and J by 10 bases, and 18 bases separated the two germline ends. This record comes from a study of T cell responses to AZD1222 COVID-19 vaccine. Assay: immunoSEQ multiplex PCR; the TCRdb copy retains only in-frame clones and omits some. The sample consists of around 100,000 clones, approximately 83% of them appearing once. Sequencing was performed on peripheral blood, taken on day 0 of AZD1222 vaccination. The source of this sequence is an adult in good health. This chain connects TRBV18 to TRBJ1-4; D unresolved. The CDR3 sequence: CASSPRGPGEGKLFF. As DNA, the CDR3 is TGTGCCAGCTCACCCCGCGGACCCGGCGAGGGAAAACTGTTTTTT.